Shown below are 10 T cell receptor beta chains from a single sample sequenced in a study of blood T cell repertoires in COVID-19. Clones were sequenced by immunoSEQ multiplex PCR, and TCRdb holds only the in-frame ones, with some missing. The table includes roughly 380,000 clones, around 87% detected once. Sequenced sample: PBMCs or T cells enriched from blood (not recorded which). The receptors derive from a young man who had recovered from COVID-19.

The chain recombines TRBV12-3 or TRBV12-4 with TRBJ1-1; unclear D gene. Trimming took 6 bases from V and 5 from J, leaving 13 bases between them. This CDR3 comprises 13 residues. CDR3 DNA: TGTGCCAGCAGGGAGCCGGGAGGGACTGAAGCTTTCTTT. Protein: CASREPGGTEAFF.

The J gene is TRBJ1-1, the V gene TRBV12-5; D not resolved. The germline V gene has CDR1 LGHNT and CDR2 FRNRAP. The ends were cut back, 5 bases at V and 5 bases at J, with 9 bases in the middle. The CDR3 totals 12 residues. CDR3 amino acids: CASGQERTEAFF. CDR3 nucleotide sequence: TGTGCTAGTGGTCAAGAGCGAACTGAAGCTTTCTTT.

The V gene is TRBV5-4, the J gene TRBJ1-1, with TRBD1 matching 9 bases. J gave up 1 base and V 1 base, and 2 bases lay outside the gene matches. CDR1 and CDR2 (germline): SGHNT, YYREEE (reference sequence). The CDR3 totals 15 residues. This CDR3 is CASSLRDRENTEAFF. The CDR3 DNA is TGTGCCAGCAGCTTGAGGGACAGGGAGAACACTGAAGCTTTCTTT.

V gene TRBV11-3 combines with J gene TRBJ2-7; D unresolved. The CDR3 totals 13 residues. V was cut by 1 base and J by 7 bases, with 11 bases left in between. Germline values: CDR1 SGHNT, CDR2 YENEEA. CDR3 protein: CASSLGWNGEQYF. The DNA for the CDR3 is TGTGCCAGCAGCTTAGGCTGGAACGGGGAGCAGTACTTC.

CDR3 bases: TGTGCCAGCAGCTTATACATGGGGACAGGGGCCGGAGCTAACTATGGCTACACCTTC. Its translation: CASSLYMGTGAGANYGYTF. The genes are TRBV7-9 and TRBJ1-2; TRBD1 matches at 10 bases. After removal of 2 bases from V and 0 bases from J, the junction contained 12 bases not matched to a gene. Germline CDR1 is SEHNR and CDR2 is FQNEAQ (reference sequence). CDR3 length: 19 residues. The full variable domain, its missing parts supplied by reference TRBV7-9 and TRBJ1-2, is DTGVSQNPRHKITKRGQNVTFRCDPISEHNRLYWYRQTLGQGPEFLTYFQNEAQLEKSRLLSDRFSAERPKGSFSTLEIQRTEQGDSAMYLCASSLYMGTGAGANYGYTFGSGTRLTVV.

This sequence joins TRBV30 and TRBJ2-3; maybe TRBD1 (6 bases). Trimming stripped 4 bases from V and 4 bases from J, with 9 bases between. There are 12 residues in the CDR3. Germline assignment: CDR1 GTSNPN and CDR2 SVGIG (reference sequence). The CDR3 DNA reads as TGTGCCTGGACCACAGGGCCAGATACGCAGTATTTT. Its protein is CAWTTGPDTQYF.

J is TRBJ2-2 and V is TRBV5-1; 8 positions match TRBD1. J lost 5 bases, V lost 6 bases, and 15 bases had no gene match. The CDR3 spans 17 residues. Germline V CDR1 and CDR2: SGHRS, YFSETQ. CDR3 in DNA: TGCGCCAGCATGGCGGGTCGGGACAGGAGTTCGACCGGGGAGCTGTTTTTT. The encoded protein is CASMAGRDRSSTGELFF. Supplemented by reference TRBV5-1 and TRBJ2-2, the full variable domain reads KAGVTQTPRYLIKTRGQQVTLSCSPISGHRSVSWYQQTPGQGLQFLFEYFSETQRNKGNFPGRFSGRQFSNSRSEMNVSTLELGDSALYLCASMAGRDRSSTGELFFGEGSRLTVL.

The chain is built from TRBV30 and TRBJ2-5; the D gene is possibly TRBD2 (5 bases). The V gene lost 1 base and the J gene lost 9 bases, with 12 bases spanning the gap. Per the germline V gene, CDR1 is GTSNPN and CDR2 is SVGIG (reference sequence). The CDR3 covers 12 residues. The CDR3 loop reads CAWSGTPPAQYF. CDR3 coding DNA: TGTGCCTGGAGTGGGACTCCTCCGGCCCAGTACTTC.

The chain uses TRBV25-1 and TRBJ2-1; the D is unclear. Trimming took off 6 bases at V and 1 base at J, with 7 bases between the two ends. In germline, CDR1 is MGHDK, CDR2 SYGVNS. This CDR3 has 13 amino acids. CDR3 residues: CASSGSSYNEQFF. The CDR3 DNA reads as TGTGCCAGCAGCGGTAGTTCCTACAATGAGCAGTTCTTC.

The CDR3: CASGGYYGYTF. In DNA form, the CDR3 reads TGTGCCAGTGGGGGGTACTATGGCTACACCTTC. The chain has TRBV19 and TRBJ1-2, with TRBD1 as a possible D gene (5 bases). The ends were cut back, 8 bases at V and 3 bases at J, with 7 bases in the middle. CDR1 is LNHDA, CDR2 SQIVND, per germline (reference sequence). CDR3 length equals 11 residues.